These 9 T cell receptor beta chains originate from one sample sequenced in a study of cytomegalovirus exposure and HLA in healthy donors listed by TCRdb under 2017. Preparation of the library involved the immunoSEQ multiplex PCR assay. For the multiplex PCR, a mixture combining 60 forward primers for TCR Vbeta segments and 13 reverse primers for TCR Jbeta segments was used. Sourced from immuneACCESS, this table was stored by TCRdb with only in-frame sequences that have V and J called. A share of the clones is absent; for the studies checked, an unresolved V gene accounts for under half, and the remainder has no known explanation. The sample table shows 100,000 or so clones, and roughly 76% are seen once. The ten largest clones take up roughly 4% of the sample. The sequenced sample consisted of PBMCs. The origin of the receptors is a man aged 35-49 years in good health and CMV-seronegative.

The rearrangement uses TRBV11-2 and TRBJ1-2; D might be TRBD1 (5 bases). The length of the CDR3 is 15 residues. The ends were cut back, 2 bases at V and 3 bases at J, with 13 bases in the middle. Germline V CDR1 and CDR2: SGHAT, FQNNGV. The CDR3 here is CASSLRAGLDYGYTF. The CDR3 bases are TGTGCCAGCAGCTTAAGGGCAGGGCTTGACTATGGCTACACCTTC.

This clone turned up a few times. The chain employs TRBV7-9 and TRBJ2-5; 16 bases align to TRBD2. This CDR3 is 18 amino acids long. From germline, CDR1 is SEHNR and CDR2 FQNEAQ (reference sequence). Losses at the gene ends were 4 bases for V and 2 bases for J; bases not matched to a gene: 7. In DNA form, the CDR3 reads TGTGCCAGCAGCTCACCGGGACTAGCGGGGGGGAGGCAAGAGACCCAGTACTTC. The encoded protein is CASSSPGLAGGRQETQYF.

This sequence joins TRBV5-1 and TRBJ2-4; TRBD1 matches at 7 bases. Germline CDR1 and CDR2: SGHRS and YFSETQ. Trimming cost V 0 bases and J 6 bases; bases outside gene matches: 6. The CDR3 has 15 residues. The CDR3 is CASSLAGTEGNIQYF. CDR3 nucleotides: TGCGCCAGCAGCTTGGCCGGGACAGAAGGAAACATTCAGTACTTC. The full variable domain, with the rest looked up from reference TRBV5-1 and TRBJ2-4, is KAGVTQTPRYLIKTRGQQVTLSCSPISGHRSVSWYQQTPGQGLQFLFEYFSETQRNKGNFPGRFSGRQFSNSRSEMNVSTLELGDSALYLCASSLAGTEGNIQYFGAGTRLSVL.

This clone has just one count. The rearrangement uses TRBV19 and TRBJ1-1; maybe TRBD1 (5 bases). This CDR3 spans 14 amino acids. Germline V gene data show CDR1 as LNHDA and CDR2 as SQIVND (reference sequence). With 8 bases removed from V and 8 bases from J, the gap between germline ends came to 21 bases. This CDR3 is CASWEGRPRGEAFF. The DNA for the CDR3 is TGTGCCAGTTGGGAGGGGCGGCCTAGAGGCGAAGCTTTCTTT.

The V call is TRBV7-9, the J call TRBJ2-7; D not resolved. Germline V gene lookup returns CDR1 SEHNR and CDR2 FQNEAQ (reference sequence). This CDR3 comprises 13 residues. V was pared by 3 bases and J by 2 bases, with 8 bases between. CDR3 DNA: TGTGCCAGCAGCTTTAGTCAGGCCTACGAGCAGTACGTC. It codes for CASSFSQAYEQYV.

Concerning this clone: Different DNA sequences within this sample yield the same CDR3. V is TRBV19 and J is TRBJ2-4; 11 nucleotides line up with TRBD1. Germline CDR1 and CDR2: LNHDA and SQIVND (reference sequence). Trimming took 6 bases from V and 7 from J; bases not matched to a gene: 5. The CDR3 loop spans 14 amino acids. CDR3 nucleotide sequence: TGTGCCAGTAGAGTCCGGGACAGGGGGAACATTCAGTACTTC. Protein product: CASRVRDRGNIQYF.

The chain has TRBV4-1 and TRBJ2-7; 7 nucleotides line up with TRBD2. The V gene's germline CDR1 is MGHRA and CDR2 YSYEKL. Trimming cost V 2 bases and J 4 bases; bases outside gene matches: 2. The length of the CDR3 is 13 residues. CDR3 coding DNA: TGCGCCAGCAGCCAAAGGGAGGGTTACGAGCAGTACTTC. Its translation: CASSQREGYEQYF.

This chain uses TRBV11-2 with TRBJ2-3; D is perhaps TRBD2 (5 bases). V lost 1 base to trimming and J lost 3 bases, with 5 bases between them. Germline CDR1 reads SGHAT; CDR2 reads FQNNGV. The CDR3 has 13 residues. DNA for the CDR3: TGTGCCAGCAGCTTAGCGGGGACAGATACGCAGTATTTT. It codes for CASSLAGTDTQYF.

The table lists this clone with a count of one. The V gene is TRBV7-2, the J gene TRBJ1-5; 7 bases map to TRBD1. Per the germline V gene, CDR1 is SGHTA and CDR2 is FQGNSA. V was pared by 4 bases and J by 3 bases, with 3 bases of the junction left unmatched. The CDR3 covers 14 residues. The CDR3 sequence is CASSYTGVNQPQHF. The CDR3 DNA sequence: TGTGCCAGCAGCTATACAGGGGTCAATCAGCCCCAGCATTTT.